These T cell receptor beta chains were read from a single sample in a study of T cells in Graves' hyperthyroidism and ophthalmopathy. TCRdb independently ran MiXCR on the multiplex PCR reads; one entry per CDR3 protein. The data hold fewer than 650,000 distinct CDR3 sequences, with over 12% observed a single time. Material: blood. The source of these receptors is a woman aged 35 to 49 with Graves' ophthalmopathy. Each CDR3 is given with its conserved first and last residue. Fields, in order: D gene, V gene, clone size, J gene, CDR3 length, CDR3 protein, CDR3 DNA. D genes are given only for firm matches. Size is omitted from some rows. Given values are once, few, many or a class for expanded clones.

D: TRBD2
V: TRBV20-1
size: few
J: TRBJ2-7
length: 16
CDR3: CSARSLAGEGLYEQYF
DNA: TGCAGTGCTAGATCGCTAGCGGGAGAGGGGCTCTACGAGCAGTACTTC

D: TRBD2
V: TRBV27
size: many
J: TRBJ2-7
length: 14
CDR3: CASSFDGRDYEQYF
DNA: TGTGCCAGCAGTTTTGATGGGAGGGACTACGAGCAGTACTTC

D: NA
V: TRBV29-1
size: many
J: TRBJ1-1
length: 12
CDR3: CSALGQGTEAFF
DNA: TGCAGCGCCCTGGGGCAGGGCACTGAAGCTTTCTTT

D: TRBD1
V: TRBV9
size: many
J: TRBJ2-5
length: 16
CDR3: CASSANPRTGQETQYF
DNA: TGTGCCAGCAGCGCCAACCCCCGGACAGGACAAGAGACCCAGTACTTC

D: NA
V: TRBV29-1
size: many
J: TRBJ1-2
length: 14
CDR3: CSVEDRGISYGYTF
DNA: TGCAGCGTTGAAGATCGAGGCATCAGCTATGGCTACACCTTC

D: NA
V: TRBV24-1
size: many
J: TRBJ1-5
length: 14
CDR3: CATMRGSGNQPQHF
DNA: TGTGCCACTATGAGAGGTAGCGGCAATCAGCCCCAGCATTTT

D: TRBD1
V: TRBV20-1
size: many
J: TRBJ2-7
length: 14
CDR3: CSARDGQGFHEQYF
DNA: TGCAGTGCTAGAGATGGACAGGGCTTCCACGAGCAGTACTTC

D: NA
V: TRBV24-1
size: NA
J: TRBJ1-1
length: 12
CDR3: CATISTDGRAFF
DNA: TGTGCCACCATCTCCACCGACGGGAGGGCTTTCTTT

D: NA
V: TRBV12-3/TRBV12-4
size: many
J: TRBJ2-2
length: 16
CDR3: CASSRNRVANTGELFF
DNA: TGTGCCAGCAGTCGAAACAGGGTAGCGAACACCGGGGAGCTGTTTTTT

D: TRBD2
V: TRBV19
size: many
J: TRBJ2-7
length: 18
CDR3: CASSSSVWREGQPYEQYF
DNA: TGTGCCAGTAGTAGCTCCGTCTGGCGGGAGGGTCAACCGTACGAGCAGTACTTC

D: TRBD1
V: TRBV12-3/TRBV12-4
size: many
J: TRBJ1-3
length: 17
CDR3: CASSLAGQVSSGNTIYF
DNA: TGTGCCAGCAGTTTAGCCGGACAGGTGAGCTCTGGAAACACCATATATTTT